One and the same sample provided the 20 T cell receptor beta chains below, sequenced in a study of CD8 T cells in ankylosing spondylitis. TCRdb used MiXCR to reprocess the 5' RACE reads, holding one entry per CDR3 protein. The data contain a few hundred thousand distinct CDR3 sequences, around 20% of them singletons. The sequenced material came from blood, either unsorted or a sorted T cell fraction (not recorded which). The receptors were sampled from a male donor with ankylosing spondylitis or in good health (not recorded which).

This clonotype was found a few times. The chain recombines TRBV7-9 with TRBJ2-5; a weak D match, TRBD2 (6 bases). CDR3 length: 14 residues. Trimming cost V 5 bases and J 0 bases, with 10 bases left between them. CDR1 is SEHNR, CDR2 FQNEAQ, per germline (reference sequence). CDR3 region: CASSPRRDQETQYF. The CDR3 DNA follows: TGTGCCAGCAGCCCAAGGAGGGACCAAGAGACCCAGTACTTC. The full variable domain, rest sourced from reference TRBV7-9 and TRBJ2-5, is DTGVSQNPRHKITKRGQNVTFRCDPISEHNRLYWYRQTLGQGPEFLTYFQNEAQLEKSRLLSDRFSAERPKGSFSTLEIQRTEQGDSAMYLCASSPRRDQETQYFGPGTRLLVL.

This clonotype was found a few times. The chain employs TRBV6-5 and TRBJ2-1; 11 bases align to TRBD2. V lost 6 bases and J lost 4; bases outside the gene matches: 2. Germline CDR1 and CDR2: MNHEY and SVGAGI. This CDR3 is 14 amino acids long. This CDR3 is CASRLAGGYNEQFF. The DNA of the CDR3 is TGTGCCAGCAGATTAGCGGGAGGGTACAATGAGCAGTTCTTC.

This clonotype occurred a few times. This chain connects TRBV3-1 to TRBJ1-6; D is uncertain. V was pared by 2 bases and J by 5 bases, with 4 bases between. The CDR3 extends over 13 amino acids. Germline loops: CDR1 LGHDT, CDR2 YNNKEL (reference sequence). The CDR3 region has the DNA TGTGCCAGCAGCCAATCGGATAATTCACCCCTCCACTTT. It yields the protein CASSQSDNSPLHF.

The chain couples TRBV5-1 to TRBJ2-1; D call uncertain. Between the trimmed V and J ends, which lost 4 bases and 8 bases, there was a span of 10 bases. This CDR3 has 12 residues. The germline V gene encodes CDR1 SGHRS and CDR2 YFSETQ. The CDR3 sequence: CASSKMGHEQFF. The CDR3 bases are TGCGCCAGCAGCAAAATGGGCCATGAGCAGTTCTTC.

This clonotype appeared many times. V gene TRBV12-3 or TRBV12-4 combines with J gene TRBJ1-1; D unresolved. The CDR3 has 12 residues. The V and J ends lost 1 base and 1 base respectively, with 1 base between them. This chain's CDR3 is CASSLGNTEAFF. The CDR3 DNA follows: TGTGCCAGCAGTTTAGGGAACACTGAAGCTTTCTTT.

This clonotype turned up a few times. For the CDR3, the DNA is TGCAGTGCTAGCGGACCTAGGGACAATGAGCAGTTCTTC. Encoded protein: CSASGPRDNEQFF. This chain connects TRBV20-1 to TRBJ2-1; D is undetermined. Deletions cut 3 bases from V and 5 bases from J, with 11 bases between. Germline V gene sequence: CDR1 DFQATT, CDR2 SNEGSKA (reference sequence). The CDR3 runs 13 residues.

This clonotype was counted between two and nine times. The rearrangement links TRBV3-1 to TRBJ1-5; tentatively, D is TRBD1 (5 bases). Germline CDR1 is LGHDT and CDR2 is YNNKEL (reference sequence). The CDR3 has 14 residues. Trimming took off 0 bases at V and 7 bases at J, with 10 bases between the two ends. Written as DNA, the CDR3 is TGTGCCAGCAGCCAAGAGGGGGATGGCCAGCCCCAGCATTTT. Its protein is CASSQEGDGQPQHF. Based on the CDR3 plus reference TRBV3-1 and TRBJ1-5, the full variable domain is DTAVSQTPKYLVTQMGNDKSIKCEQNLGHDTMYWYKQDSKKFLKIMFSYNNKELIINETVPNRFSPKSPDKAHLNLHINSLELGDSAVYFCASSQEGDGQPQHFGDGTRLSIL.

This chain connects TRBV7-9 to TRBJ2-1; 7 positions agree with TRBD2. With 0 bases clipped from V and 5 bases from J, the junction kept 4 bases outside the gene matches. Germline loops: CDR1 SEHNR, CDR2 FQNEAQ (reference sequence). The CDR3 contains 15 residues. Written as DNA, the CDR3 is TGTGCCAGCAGCTTAGCGGGAGGGCCCGACAATGAGCAGTTCTTC. It codes for CASSLAGGPDNEQFF.

This clonotype was observed a few times. The CDR3 DNA sequence: TGTGCCAGCAGCCCTTCACAAGGGCGTAGCACCGGGGAGCTGTTTTTT. Its translation is CASSPSQGRSTGELFF. The gene calls are TRBV7-3 and TRBJ2-2; D not certain. Trimming shortened V by 5 bases and J by 4 bases, and 17 bases separated the two germline ends. The germline gives CDR1 SGHTA, CDR2 FQGTGA. This CDR3 contains 16 residues.

This clonotype was seen ten or more times. The chain is built from TRBV20-1 and TRBJ2-1; 11 nucleotides line up with TRBD2. J gave up 6 bases and V 6 bases, and 10 bases lay outside the gene matches. Germline V gives CDR1 DFQATT, CDR2 SNEGSKA (reference sequence). The CDR3 contains 15 residues. For the CDR3, the DNA is TGCAGTGCAATGAGGCTAGCGGGGGGTTCCAATGAGCAGTTCTTC. It codes for CSAMRLAGGSNEQFF.

This clonotype appeared many times. The chain uses TRBV5-5 and TRBJ1-1, with TRBD1 matching over 7 bases. V trimming: 4 bases; J trimming: 0 bases; junction bases outside the gene matches: 3. The CDR3 is made up of 14 amino acids. Germline V gene sequence: CDR1 SGHKS, CDR2 YYEKEE (reference sequence). In DNA, the CDR3 is TGTGCCAGCAGCCCGGGACAGATGAACACTGAAGCTTTCTTT. Its protein product is CASSPGQMNTEAFF. Filled out from reference TRBV5-5 and TRBJ1-1, the complete variable domain reads DAGVTQSPTHLIKTRGQQVTLRCSPISGHKSVSWYQQVLGQGPQFIFQYYEKEERGRGNFPDRFSARQFPNYSSELNVNALLLGDSALYLCASSPGQMNTEAFFGQGTRLTVV.

The table lists this clonotype with a few counts. The V gene is TRBV2, the J gene TRBJ2-1, with TRBD1 matching over 7 bases. This CDR3 has 13 residues. The V segment lost 4 bases and the J segment 8 bases; nucleotides outside the gene matches: 5. CDR1 and CDR2 from the germline V gene are SNHLY and FYNNEI. CDR3 region: CASSAGGFHEQFF. The CDR3 DNA reads TGTGCCAGCAGTGCAGGGGGATTCCATGAGCAGTTCTTC.

This clonotype was observed a handful of times. The chain joins TRBV5-1 to TRBJ2-1, with unresolved D. The CDR3 consists of 15 residues. Trimming stripped 0 bases from V and 1 base from J, with 8 bases between. CDR1 and CDR2 (germline): SGHRS, YFSETQ. The CDR3 here is CASSLEGLSYNEQFF. CDR3 DNA sequence: TGCGCCAGCAGCTTGGAAGGCCTATCCTACAATGAGCAGTTCTTC.

This clonotype has just a few counts. The chain recombines TRBV12-3 or TRBV12-4 with TRBJ2-4; D is perhaps TRBD2 (6 bases). The CDR3 loop spans 14 amino acids. Trimming took off 2 bases at V and 6 bases at J, with 11 bases between the two ends. The DNA of the CDR3 is TGTGCCAGCAGTTTAATGGCAGCGGGAAACATTCAGTACTTC. The encoded protein is CASSLMAAGNIQYF.

The chain uses TRBV28 and TRBJ1-1, with 7 bases identical to TRBD1. The CDR3 has 17 amino acids. With 3 bases clipped from V and 5 bases from J, the junction kept 15 bases outside the gene matches. Per the germline V gene, CDR1 is MDHEN and CDR2 is SYDVKM. CDR3 sequence reads: CASSFGTGQRVGTEAFF. In DNA, the CDR3 is TGTGCCAGCAGTTTCGGGACGGGACAGAGGGTAGGGACTGAAGCTTTCTTT.

This clonotype was observed at least ten times. This chain uses TRBV4-1 with TRBJ2-4; D tentatively fits TRBD1 or TRBD2 (5 bases each). Germline V gene data show CDR1 as MGHRA and CDR2 as YSYEKL. With 3 bases removed from V and 4 bases from J, the gap between germline ends came to 16 bases. There are 16 residues in the CDR3. DNA of the CDR3: TGCGCCAGCAGCCATGGGGACGGGGTCCGAAAAAACATTCAGTACTTC. Translation gives CASSHGDGVRKNIQYF.

The V gene is TRBV5-1, the J gene TRBJ2-3, with D tentatively TRBD1 (5 bases). Germline V gene lookup returns CDR1 SGHRS and CDR2 YFSETQ. The CDR3 is 16 amino acids. V was trimmed by 7 bases and J by 2 bases, leaving 20 bases between them. CDR3 DNA: TGCGCCAGCGGCTCCCTACCCACAGGAGCCACAGATACGCAGTATTTT. This translates into CASGSLPTGATDTQYF.

The chain uses TRBV4-2 and TRBJ2-1; D perhaps matches TRBD1 (6 bases). The CDR3 contains 15 residues. The germline V gene encodes CDR1 LGHNA and CDR2 YNFKEQ. The V end lost 0 bases, the J end lost 8 bases, and 14 bases lay between the germline ends. The CDR3 DNA reads TGTGCCAGCAGCCAAGATCGGACAGTAAGGCATGAGCAGTTCTTC. Its protein is CASSQDRTVRHEQFF.

The chain employs TRBV4-2 and TRBJ1-5, with 8 bases aligning to TRBD1. CDR3 length equals 15 residues. CDR1 is LGHNA, CDR2 YNFKEQ, per germline. V lost 3 bases, J lost 4 bases, and 5 bases stayed unmatched. CDR3 in amino acids: CASSQEDRANQPQHF. The CDR3 DNA follows: TGTGCCAGCAGCCAGGAGGACAGGGCTAATCAGCCCCAGCATTTT.

The chain recombines TRBV2 with TRBJ2-3; 12 nucleotides match TRBD2. Germline-derived CDR1 and CDR2 are SNHLY and FYNNEI. Losses at the gene ends were 6 bases for V and 5 bases for J; bases not matched to a gene: 15. The CDR3 sequence is 18 residues long. The CDR3 DNA reads TGTGCCAGCAGCGCTCTCGCCCCTAGCGGGGGGGCGGGAGATACGCAGTATTTT. Protein sequence: CASSALAPSGGAGDTQYF.